The 18 T cell receptor beta chains below all came from one sample that was sequenced in a study of T cell repertoires in cytomegalovirus infection. Their target antigens are unknown. MiXCR, run by TCRdb on the reads, gives a single entry per CDR3 protein. The sample includes about 270,000 distinct CDR3 sequences, around 20% of them seen just once. The sequencing here drew on cultured PBMCs, taken from culture after CMV antigen stimulation. These receptors originate from a human donor in good health (CMV status not recorded). Some clones in this sample may be carry-over from other donors' samples.

This clonotype turned up a few times. The chain joins TRBV12-3 or TRBV12-4 to TRBJ1-1; TRBD1 aligns across 7 bases. The CDR3 runs to 14 residues. Unmatched junction bases numbered 8, after V lost 5 bases and J lost 5 bases. The CDR3 reads CASSPQGGGTEAFF. The DNA for the CDR3 is TGTGCCAGCAGTCCTCAGGGGGGCGGGACTGAAGCTTTCTTT.

This clonotype has a count of ten or more. This sequence joins TRBV27 and TRBJ1-6; D gene unclear. CDR1 and CDR2 (germline): MNHEY, SMNVEV (reference sequence). The ends were cut back, 8 bases at V and 6 bases at J, with 2 bases in the middle. This CDR3 has 10 residues. The CDR3 DNA is TGTGCCAGCGGTAATTCACCCCTCCACTTT. Its translation is CASGNSPLHF.

About this clonotype itself: A clone one base away is much larger, so this may be a read error. In this CDR3 the conserved last residue, phenylalanine or tryptophan, is missing, so a read error is likely. The rearrangement joins TRBV13 to TRBJ2-1, with TRBD1 matching 8 bases. The CDR3 is made up of 15 amino acids. V was clipped by 1 base and J by 9 bases; unmatched bases: 8. The germline gives CDR1 PRHDT, CDR2 FYEKMQ (reference sequence). The CDR3 sequence: CASSLVQGAYFEQFV. The CDR3 DNA sequence: TGTGCCAGCAGCTTAGTCCAGGGGGCGTACTTTGAGCAGTTCGTC.

The chain employs TRBV4-1 and TRBJ2-7, with unresolved D. The ends were cut back, 0 bases at V and 6 bases at J, with 9 bases in the middle. The CDR3 is made up of 13 amino acids. Germline loops: CDR1 MGHRA, CDR2 YSYEKL. The CDR3 DNA reads TGCGCCAGCAGCCAAGATTCCTCCCGCGAGCAGTACTTC. Translation: CASSQDSSREQYF.

The genes are TRBV20-1 and TRBJ1-2; D not resolved. The CDR3 has 14 residues. Germline V gene data show CDR1 as DFQATT and CDR2 as SNEGSKA (reference sequence). The ends were cut back, 0 bases at V and 7 bases at J, with 15 bases in the middle. The CDR3 DNA reads TGCAGTGCTAGAGATATGGTGGGCGCGGCTGGCTACACCTTC. As protein: CSARDMVGAAGYTF.

The chain recombines TRBV30 with TRBJ1-6; D gene unclear. CDR3 length equals 14 residues. Germline CDR1 GTSNPN, CDR2 SVGIG (reference sequence). V lost 0 bases, J lost 18 bases, and 21 bases lay in between. The CDR3 nucleotides are TGTGCCTGGAGTGTACCTGGCCCTCCTCTTCCTGCCCACTTT. Its protein product is CAWSVPGPPLPAHF.

The chain links TRBV19 to TRBJ1-2; 10 nucleotides align to TRBD1. V shed 8 bases and J 4 bases; nucleotides not matched to a gene: 7. Germline values: CDR1 LNHDA, CDR2 SQIVND (reference sequence). The CDR3 loop spans 14 amino acids. The CDR3 is CASGTGVLGYGYTF. In DNA form, the CDR3 reads TGTGCCAGTGGGACAGGGGTCCTCGGCTATGGCTACACCTTC.

In DNA, the CDR3 is TGTGCCAGCAGCTTACTGGTTGGAGCGGGAATCGGCAATGAGCAGTTCTTC. It yields the protein CASSLLVGAGIGNEQFF. This sequence joins TRBV7-3 and TRBJ2-1, with TRBD2 matching 7 bases. This CDR3 is built from 17 residues. The V gene end was trimmed by 2 bases and the J gene end by 6 bases; junction bases not matched to a gene: 13. Germline CDR1 SGHTA, CDR2 FQGTGA.

The V call is TRBV6-2 or TRBV6-3, the J call TRBJ1-5; no clear D. The germline CDR1 and CDR2 sequences are MNHEY and SVGEGT. There are 13 residues in the CDR3. Trimming shortened V by 11 bases and J by 0 bases, and 11 bases separated the two germline ends. Written as DNA, the CDR3 is TGTGCCGGTACAGAAGATAGCAATCAGCCCCAGCATTTT. It codes for CAGTEDSNQPQHF.

V and J are TRBV5-6 and TRBJ1-5; no firm D call. Germline V gene lookup returns CDR1 SGHDT and CDR2 YYEEEE. V gave up 2 bases and J gave up 1 base, with 13 bases separating them. The CDR3 is 16 amino acids. CDR3 residues: CASSFRRRTSNQPQHF. CDR3 nucleotides: TGTGCCAGCAGCTTCAGGCGACGGACGAGCAATCAGCCCCAGCATTTT.

This clonotype was seen a handful of times. J is TRBJ1-1 and V is TRBV7-9; no clear D gene. Trimming stripped 5 bases from V and 3 bases from J, with 7 bases between. Germline values: CDR1 SEHNR, CDR2 FQNEAQ (reference sequence). The CDR3 sequence is 12 residues long. CDR3 in amino acids: CASSKDDTEAFF. For the CDR3, the DNA is TGTGCCAGCAGCAAGGACGACACTGAAGCTTTCTTT.

This clonotype was observed a few times. The chain recombines TRBV27 with TRBJ2-2, with 10 bases lining up with TRBD1. Trimming cost V 4 bases and J 4 bases; bases outside gene matches: 6. Germline-derived CDR1 and CDR2 are MNHEY and SMNVEV (reference sequence). There are 16 residues in the CDR3. In DNA form, the CDR3 reads TGTGCCAGCAGTTCGGGACAGGGGTCTTTCACCGGGGAGCTGTTTTTT. Translation gives CASSSGQGSFTGELFF.

The rearrangement uses TRBV5-1 and TRBJ2-1; D is uncertain. The CDR3 is made up of 13 amino acids. Germline CDR1 and CDR2: SGHRS and YFSETQ. V dropped 4 bases and J dropped 4 bases, with 9 bases sitting between them. CDR3 sequence: CASSPAPYNEQFF. The CDR3 DNA reads TGCGCCAGCAGCCCGGCCCCATACAATGAGCAGTTCTTC.

The chain joins TRBV14 to TRBJ2-1, with 11 positions matching TRBD2. Germline V CDR1 and CDR2: SGHDN, FVKESK. The CDR3 covers 16 residues. V lost 1 base and J lost 12; bases outside the gene matches: 11. The DNA for the CDR3 is TGTGCCAGCAGCCAAGCGACTAGCGGGATTCGGATTCGGCAGTTCTTC. It specifies CASSQATSGIRIRQFF. The full variable domain, rest sourced from reference TRBV14 and TRBJ2-1, is EAGVTQFPSHSVIEKGQTVTLRCDPISGHDNLYWYRRVMGKEIKFLLHFVKESKQDESGMPNNRFLAERTGGTYSTLKVQPAELEDSGVYFCASSQATSGIRIRQFFGPGTRLTVL.

Note on this clonotype: A much more abundant neighbour one base away suggests this may be a read error. J is TRBJ2-5 and V is TRBV12-3 or TRBV12-4; D is possibly TRBD2 (5 bases). The CDR3 loop spans 16 amino acids. The CDR3 reads CASSPIPFGVIENQYF. In DNA form, the CDR3 reads TGTGCCAGCAGCCCTATTCCGTTCGGGGTAATAGAGAACCAGTACTTC.

This clonotype was counted many times. The rearrangement uses TRBV7-8 and TRBJ1-2; 9 positions match TRBD1. Germline lookup yields CDR1 SGHVS and CDR2 FQNEAQ. V shed 1 base, J shed 11 bases, and the junction held 5 bases outside the gene matches. The CDR3 consists of 13 residues. CDR3: CASSLGTGEGYTF. CDR3 DNA: TGTGCCAGCAGCTTAGGGACAGGGGAAGGATACACCTTC.

This clonotype was picked up one time. This chain joins TRBV5-6 and TRBJ2-7; D is perhaps TRBD1 (5 bases). There are 14 residues in the CDR3. Germline V gene lookup returns CDR1 SGHDT and CDR2 YYEEEE. Trimming left V 2 bases short and J 6 bases short, with 15 bases between. The CDR3 DNA reads as TGTGCCAGCAGCTTCAAGGACAAACTGGGCGAGCAGTACGTC. Translated: CASSFKDKLGEQYV.

The sample holds many counts of this clonotype. The V call is TRBV7-2, the J call TRBJ1-2; maybe TRBD1 (6 bases). With 5 bases removed from V and 0 bases from J, the gap between germline ends came to 10 bases. The CDR3 has 14 residues. From germline, CDR1 is SGHTA and CDR2 FQGNSA. The CDR3 coding sequence is TGTGCCAGCAGCGAAGGACAGTCTAACTATGGCTACACCTTC. Translating gives CASSEGQSNYGYTF.